These 8 T cell receptor beta chains share one sample of origin, sequenced in a study of PD-L1 blockade in urothelial cancer. Profiled with immunoSEQ multiplex PCR; TCRdb holds only in-frame clones, not every one. The sample has about 36,000 clones; 84% are singletons. Time point meaning: peripheral blood 6 weeks after treatment start. The sample in question was PBMCs, obtained around atezolizumab (anti-PD-L1) treatment. These receptors were obtained from a man between 40 and 49 years old with urothelial cancer.

This clone has more than one count but fewer than ten. This chain connects TRBV27 to TRBJ2-7; perhaps TRBD2 as D (5 bases). CDR3 length: 13 amino acids. With 5 bases removed from V and 2 bases from J, the gap between germline ends came to 10 bases. Germline CDR1 reads MNHEY; CDR2 reads SMNVEV (reference sequence). CDR3 nucleotide sequence: TGTGCCAGCAGTAGGTGGGAGCCCTACGAGCAGTACTTC. It yields the protein CASSRWEPYEQYF.

The CDR3 here is CASSLDSRGDSSYNEQFF. The DNA for the CDR3 is TGTGCCAGCAGCTTAGATAGCCGGGGTGATAGCTCCTACAATGAGCAGTTCTTC. The chain employs TRBV11-3 and TRBJ2-1, with a tentative D call TRBD2 (5 bases). The CDR3 has 18 residues. Per the germline V gene, CDR1 is SGHNT and CDR2 is YENEEA. V shed 0 bases and J shed 0 bases, with 15 bases lying between them.

This chain links TRBV4-1 with TRBJ2-5; tentative D call: TRBD1 (6 bases). Trimming left V 4 bases short and J 4 bases short, with 10 bases between. There are 13 residues in the CDR3. Germline loops: CDR1 MGHRA, CDR2 YSYEKL. The CDR3 is CASSRLQGETQYF. In DNA form, the CDR3 reads TGCGCCAGCAGCCGCCTACAGGGAGAGACCCAGTACTTC.

The V gene is TRBV6-1, the J gene TRBJ1-4; 9 bases match TRBD1. Germline lookup yields CDR1 MNHNS and CDR2 SASEGT. CDR3 length: 15 residues. J lost 2 bases, V lost 6 bases, and 4 bases had no gene match. As DNA, the CDR3 is TGTGCCAGCAGAACAGGGGGCTTTACTAATGAAAAACTGTTTTTT. Translating it yields CASRTGGFTNEKLFF.

This clone was recorded only once. The DNA of the CDR3 is TGTGCCATCAGGGGACAGGGGCGGAACACTGAAGCTTTCTTT. Protein product: CAIRGQGRNTEAFF. V and J are TRBV10-3 and TRBJ1-1; 10 bases are a match to TRBD1. The CDR3 consists of 14 residues. Looked up from germline, CDR1 is ENHRY and CDR2 is SYGVKD. V lost 6 bases, J lost 1 base, and 2 bases stayed unmatched.

The rearrangement uses TRBV5-1 and TRBJ1-2; perhaps TRBD1 as D (6 bases). The germline CDR1 and CDR2 sequences are SGHRS and YFSETQ. V lost 0 bases to trimming and J lost 6 bases, with 9 bases between them. The CDR3 extends over 13 amino acids. The CDR3 DNA is TGCGCCAGCAGCTTGGGGCAGGGGAATGGCTACACCTTC. As protein: CASSLGQGNGYTF.

The gene calls are TRBV28 and TRBJ2-7; 8 positions agree with TRBD2. The ends lost 3 bases at V and 6 bases at J; junction bases unmatched: 10. CDR3 length equals 15 residues. From germline, CDR1 is MDHEN and CDR2 SYDVKM. The CDR3 bases are TGTGCCAGCAGTTTCCGGGCGGGAGGACCACGCGAGCAGTACTTC. Residues: CASSFRAGGPREQYF.

In this sample, this clone turned up once. CDR3 sequence reads: CASSQAPGDSYGYTF. The CDR3 nucleotides are TGCGCCAGCAGCCAAGCCCCAGGTGATTCCTATGGCTACACCTTC. V and J are TRBV4-3 and TRBJ1-2; D not resolved. Germline values: CDR1 LGHNA, CDR2 YSLEER. The CDR3 consists of 15 residues. The V and J ends lost 1 base and 4 bases respectively, with 13 bases between them.